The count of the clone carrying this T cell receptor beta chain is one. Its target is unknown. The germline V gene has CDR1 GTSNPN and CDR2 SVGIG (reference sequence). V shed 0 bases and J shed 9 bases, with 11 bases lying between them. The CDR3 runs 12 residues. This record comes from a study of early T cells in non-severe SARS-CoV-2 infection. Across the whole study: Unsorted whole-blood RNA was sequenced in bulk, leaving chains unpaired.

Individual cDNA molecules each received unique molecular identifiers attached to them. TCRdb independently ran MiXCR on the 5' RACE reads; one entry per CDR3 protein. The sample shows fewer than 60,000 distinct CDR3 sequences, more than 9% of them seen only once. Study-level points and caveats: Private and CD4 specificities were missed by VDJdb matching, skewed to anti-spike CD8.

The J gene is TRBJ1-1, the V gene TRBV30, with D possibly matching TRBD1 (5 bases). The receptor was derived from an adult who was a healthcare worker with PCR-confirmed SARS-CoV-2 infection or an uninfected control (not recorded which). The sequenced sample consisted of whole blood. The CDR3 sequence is CAWSVGAGKAFF. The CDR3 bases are TGTGCCTGGAGTGTAGGGGCGGGAAAAGCTTTCTTT.